A selection of T cell receptor beta chains follows, all from one sample in a study of cytomegalovirus exposure and HLA in healthy donors. This table comes from immunoSEQ multiplex PCR, and its TCRdb copy is limited to in-frame clones, with some not included. The sample records about 120,000 clones, approximately 78% being singletons. The sequencing sample was made of PBMCs. The receptors shown here come from a woman in her thirties in good health and CMV-seropositive. CDR3s include the opening cysteine and the closing phenylalanine or tryptophan. Fields, in order: V gene, J gene, clone size, D gene, CDR3 DNA, CDR3 protein. D genes are given only for firm matches. Clone size, where shown, is once, few, many, or a class for clones that have expanded.

>TRBV7-2|TRBJ1-1|once|-
TGTGCCAGCAGCTTAGGGGCAGCTATGAACACTGAAGCTTTCTTT
CASSLGAAMNTEAFF
>TRBV27|TRBJ1-5|-|-
TGTGCCAGCAGTTTAGAGGGCTGGCAGCCCCAGCATTTT
CASSLEGWQPQHF
>TRBV11-2|TRBJ1-3|-|-
TGTGCCAGCAGCTTAGTAGGCAGGGGAATCTCTGGAAACACCATATATTTT
CASSLVGRGISGNTIYF
>TRBV4-1|TRBJ2-5|-|TRBD2
TGCGCCAGCAGCCAGTCGGGGGGGAAAGAGACCCAGTACTTC
CASSQSGGKETQYF
>TRBV11-2|TRBJ2-1|-|TRBD2
TGTGCCAGCAGCCCCCTAGCGGGGGCCGATGAGCAGTTCTTC
CASSPLAGADEQFF
>TRBV6-1|TRBJ1-2|-|-
TGTGCCAGCACCTCCTCGGGACAATTTTATGGCTACACCTTC
CASTSSGQFYGYTF
>TRBV4-3|TRBJ1-2|-|TRBD1
TGCGCCAGCAGCCAAGACTGGGGGACAGGCTATGGCTACACCTTC
CASSQDWGTGYGYTF
>TRBV5-1|TRBJ1-6|few|-
TGCGCCAGCAGCTTGGAGTCGGTCCTGCTAGGGAGTCGATCCTATAATTCACCCCTCCACTTT
CASSLESVLLGSRSYNSPLHF
>TRBV5-1|TRBJ2-3|-|-
TGCGCCAGCAGCTTGTTCCTAGCGATCACAGATACGCAGTATTTT
CASSLFLAITDTQYF
>TRBV4-3|TRBJ2-7|-|-
TGCGCCAGCAGCCAAGAGGCAGACTCCTACGAGCAGTACTTC
CASSQEADSYEQYF
>TRBV2|TRBJ2-3|-|-
TGTGCCAGCAGTGTAGAAAATACGCAGTATTTT
CASSVENTQYF
>TRBV29-1|TRBJ2-7|-|-
TGCAGCGCCGGACAGAGCTCCTACGAGCAGTACTTC
CSAGQSSYEQYF
>TRBV4-1|TRBJ1-2|few|TRBD1
TGCGCCAGCAGCCCCTCGGACAGGGGGCGAGATGGCTACACCTTC
CASSPSDRGRDGYTF
>TRBV7-9|TRBJ2-4|-|-
TGTGCCAGCAGCTCCTCAGGGCCTCGAAAAAACATTCAGTACTTC
CASSSSGPRKNIQYF
>TRBV5-4|TRBJ1-2|-|TRBD1
TGTGCCAGCAGCTTACAGGGGACTAACTATGGCTACACCTTC
CASSLQGTNYGYTF
>TRBV6-5|TRBJ2-7|-|TRBD1
TGTGCCAGCAGCCCTCTGACAGGGGGCTGGTACGAGCAGTACTTC
CASSPLTGGWYEQYF
>TRBV7-2|TRBJ2-2|few|TRBD1
TGTGCCAGCAGCCCAGGGACAGGGGGGACCGGGGAGCTGTTTTTT
CASSPGTGGTGELFF
>TRBV4-1|TRBJ2-7|-|TRBD1
TGTGCCAGCAGCCAACAGGGGGCTGACGAGCAGTACTTC
CASSQQGADEQYF
>TRBV2|TRBJ2-7|-|TRBD1
TGTGCCAGCGCGGGACAGGGAATATACGAGCAGTACTTC
CASAGQGIYEQYF
>TRBV5-1|TRBJ2-5|-|TRBD1
TGCGCCAGCAGCACGCAACAGGGGGCCGAGGAGACCCAGTACTTC
CASSTQQGAEETQYF
>TRBV19|TRBJ2-7|-|-
TGTGCCAGTAGTAGACAGAGTGCCTACGAGCAGTACTTC
CASSRQSAYEQYF
>TRBV5-4|TRBJ2-1|-|-
TGTGCCAGCAGCTTGGCGGTGACAGCTTACAATGAGCAGTTCTTC
CASSLAVTAYNEQFF
>TRBV18|TRBJ1-5|-|-
TGTGCCAGCTCACCCAGTCCTGATCAGCCCCAGCATTTT
CASSPSPDQPQHF
>TRBV30|TRBJ1-1|-|-
TGTGCCTGGAGTGTATTACAGGAGGCTTTCTTT
CAWSVLQEAFF
>TRBV5-5|TRBJ2-7|-|-
TGTGCCAGCAGCTTGCTAGCACGGGACTACGAGCAGTACTTC
CASSLLARDYEQYF